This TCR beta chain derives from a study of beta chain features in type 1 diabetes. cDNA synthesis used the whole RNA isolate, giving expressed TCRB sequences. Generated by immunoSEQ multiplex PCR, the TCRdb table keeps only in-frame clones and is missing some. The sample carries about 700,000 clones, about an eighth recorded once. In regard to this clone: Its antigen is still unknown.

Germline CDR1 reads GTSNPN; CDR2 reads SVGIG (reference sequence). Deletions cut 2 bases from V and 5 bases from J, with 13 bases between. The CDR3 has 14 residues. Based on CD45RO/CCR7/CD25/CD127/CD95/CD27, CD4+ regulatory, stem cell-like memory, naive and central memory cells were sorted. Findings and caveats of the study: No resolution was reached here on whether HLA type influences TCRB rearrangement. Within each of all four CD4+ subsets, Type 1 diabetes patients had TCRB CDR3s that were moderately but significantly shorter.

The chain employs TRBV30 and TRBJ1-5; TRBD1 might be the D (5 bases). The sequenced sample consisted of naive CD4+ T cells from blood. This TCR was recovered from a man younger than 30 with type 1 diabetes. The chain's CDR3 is CAWSPPQGHQPQHF. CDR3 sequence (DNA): TGTGCCTGGAGTCCCCCCCAGGGACATCAGCCCCAGCATTTT.